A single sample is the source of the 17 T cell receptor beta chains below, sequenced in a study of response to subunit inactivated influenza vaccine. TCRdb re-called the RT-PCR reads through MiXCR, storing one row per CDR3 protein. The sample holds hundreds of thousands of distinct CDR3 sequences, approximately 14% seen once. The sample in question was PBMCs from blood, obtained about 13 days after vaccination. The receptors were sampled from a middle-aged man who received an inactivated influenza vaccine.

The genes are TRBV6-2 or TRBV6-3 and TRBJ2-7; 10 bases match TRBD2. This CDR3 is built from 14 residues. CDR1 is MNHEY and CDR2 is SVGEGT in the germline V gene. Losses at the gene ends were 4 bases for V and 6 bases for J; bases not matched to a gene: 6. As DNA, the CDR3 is TGTGCCAGCAGTTCGTGGACTAGCGGCCCCGAGCAGTACTTC. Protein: CASSSWTSGPEQYF.

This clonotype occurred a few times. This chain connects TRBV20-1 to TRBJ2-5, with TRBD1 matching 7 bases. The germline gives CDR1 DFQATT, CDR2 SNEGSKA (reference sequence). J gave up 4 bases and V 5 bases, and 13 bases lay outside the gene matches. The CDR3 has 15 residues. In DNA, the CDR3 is TGCAGTGCTCCTACGCGGACAGGCGGACCAGAGACCCAGTACTTC. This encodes CSAPTRTGGPETQYF.

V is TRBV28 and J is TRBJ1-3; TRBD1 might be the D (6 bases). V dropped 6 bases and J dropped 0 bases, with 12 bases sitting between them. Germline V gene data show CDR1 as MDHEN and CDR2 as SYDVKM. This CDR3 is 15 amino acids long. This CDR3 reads CASSQTGRSGNTIYF. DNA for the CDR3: TGTGCCAGCAGCCAGACAGGACGCTCTGGAAACACCATATATTTT.

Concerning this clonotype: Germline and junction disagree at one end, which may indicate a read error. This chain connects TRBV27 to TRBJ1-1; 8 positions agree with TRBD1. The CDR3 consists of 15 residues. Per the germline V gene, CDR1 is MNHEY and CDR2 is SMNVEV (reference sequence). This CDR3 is CASCLNTGGRAEAFF. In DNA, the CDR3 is TGTGCCAGCTGTTTAAATACAGGGGGACGCGCTGAAGCTTTCTTT.

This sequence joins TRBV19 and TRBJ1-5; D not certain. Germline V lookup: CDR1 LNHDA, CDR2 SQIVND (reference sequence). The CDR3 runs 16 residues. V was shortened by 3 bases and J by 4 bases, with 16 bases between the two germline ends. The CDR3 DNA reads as TGTGCCAGTAGTATTTTTGTCTGGCAGGCTAATCAGCCCCAGCATTTT. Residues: CASSIFVWQANQPQHF.

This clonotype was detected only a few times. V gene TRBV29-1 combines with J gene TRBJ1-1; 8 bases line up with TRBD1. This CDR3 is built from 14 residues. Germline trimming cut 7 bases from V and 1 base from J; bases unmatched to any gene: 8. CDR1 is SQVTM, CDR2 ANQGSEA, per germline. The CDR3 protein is CSAAPGTGNTEAFF. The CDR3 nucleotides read TGCAGCGCCGCCCCCGGGACAGGGAACACTGAAGCTTTCTTT.

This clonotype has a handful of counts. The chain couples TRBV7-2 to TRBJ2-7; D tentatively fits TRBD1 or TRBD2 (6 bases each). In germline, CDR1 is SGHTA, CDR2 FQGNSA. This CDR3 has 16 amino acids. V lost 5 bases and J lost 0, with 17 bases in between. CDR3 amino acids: CASSREGGPSSYEQYF. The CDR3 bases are TGTGCCAGCAGCCGTGAGGGGGGCCCAAGCTCCTACGAGCAGTACTTC.

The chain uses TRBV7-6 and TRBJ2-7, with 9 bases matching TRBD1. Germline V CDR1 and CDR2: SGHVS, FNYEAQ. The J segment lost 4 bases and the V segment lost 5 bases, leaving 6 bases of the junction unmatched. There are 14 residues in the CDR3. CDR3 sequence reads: CASSHSGTGYEQYF. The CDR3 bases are TGTGCCAGCAGCCACTCCGGGACAGGGTACGAGCAGTACTTC.

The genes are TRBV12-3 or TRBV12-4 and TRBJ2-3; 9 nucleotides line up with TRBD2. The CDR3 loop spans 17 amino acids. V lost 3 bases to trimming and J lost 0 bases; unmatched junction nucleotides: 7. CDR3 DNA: TGTGCCAGCAGTTTCCTAGCGGGGACTCCTAGCACAGATACGCAGTATTTT. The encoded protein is CASSFLAGTPSTDTQYF.

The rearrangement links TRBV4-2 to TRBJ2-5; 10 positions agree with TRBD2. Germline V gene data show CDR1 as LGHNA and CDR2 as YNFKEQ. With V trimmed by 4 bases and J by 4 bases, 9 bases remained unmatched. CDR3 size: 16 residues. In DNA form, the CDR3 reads TGTGCCAGCAGCCGAGGACTAGCGGAAAGGGGAGAGACCCAGTACTTC. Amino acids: CASSRGLAERGETQYF.

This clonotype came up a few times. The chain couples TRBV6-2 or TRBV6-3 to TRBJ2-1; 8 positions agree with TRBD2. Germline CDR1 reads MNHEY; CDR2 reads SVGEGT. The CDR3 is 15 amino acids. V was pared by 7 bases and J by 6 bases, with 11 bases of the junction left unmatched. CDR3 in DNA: TGTGCCAGCAACCTCGGGACTAGTCCTATCAATGAGCAGTTCTTC. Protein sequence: CASNLGTSPINEQFF.

CDR3 in DNA: TGCGCCAGCAGCTTACGACAGTCCTCAAACACTGAAGCTTTCTTT. This codes for CASSLRQSSNTEAFF. The chain carries TRBV5-1 and TRBJ1-1; TRBD1 is a possible D gene (5 bases). The CDR3 totals 15 residues. V was trimmed by 2 bases and J by 2 bases, leaving 13 bases between them. In germline, CDR1 is SGHRS, CDR2 YFSETQ.

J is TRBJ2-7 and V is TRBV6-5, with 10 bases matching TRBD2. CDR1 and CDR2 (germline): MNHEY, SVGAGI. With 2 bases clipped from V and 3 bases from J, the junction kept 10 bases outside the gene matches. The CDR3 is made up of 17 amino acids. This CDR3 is CASSYAGTSAWGYEQYF. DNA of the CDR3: TGTGCCAGCAGTTACGCGGGGACTAGCGCTTGGGGCTACGAGCAGTACTTC.

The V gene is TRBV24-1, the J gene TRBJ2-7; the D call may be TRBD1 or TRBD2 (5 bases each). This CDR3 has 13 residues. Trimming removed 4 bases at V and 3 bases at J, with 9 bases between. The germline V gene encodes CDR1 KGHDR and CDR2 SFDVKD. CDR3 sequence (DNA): TGTGCCACCAGTGAACGGGACGGCTACGAGCAGTACTTC. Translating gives CATSERDGYEQYF.

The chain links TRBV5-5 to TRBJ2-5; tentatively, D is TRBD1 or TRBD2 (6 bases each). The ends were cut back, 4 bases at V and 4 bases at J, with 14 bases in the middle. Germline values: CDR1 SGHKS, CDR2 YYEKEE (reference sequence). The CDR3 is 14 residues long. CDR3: CASSAEGQGETQYF. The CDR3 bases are TGTGCCAGCAGCGCGGAGGGACAAGGAGAGACCCAGTACTTC.

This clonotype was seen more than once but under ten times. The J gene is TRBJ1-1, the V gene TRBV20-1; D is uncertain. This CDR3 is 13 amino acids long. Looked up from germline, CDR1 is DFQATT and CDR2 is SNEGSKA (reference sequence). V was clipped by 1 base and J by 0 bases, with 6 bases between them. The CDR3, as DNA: TGCAGTGCTAGAGCACAGATGAACACTGAAGCTTTCTTT. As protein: CSARAQMNTEAFF.

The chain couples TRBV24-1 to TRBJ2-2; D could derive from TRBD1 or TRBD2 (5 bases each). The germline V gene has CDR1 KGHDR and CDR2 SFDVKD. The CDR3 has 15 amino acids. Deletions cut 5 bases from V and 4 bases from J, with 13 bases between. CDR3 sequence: CATSAAERGTGELFF. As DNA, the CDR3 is TGTGCCACCAGTGCGGCGGAGAGGGGCACCGGGGAGCTGTTTTTT.